These 24 T cell receptor beta chains originate from one sample sequenced in a study of blood T cell repertoires in COVID-19 (dated by TCRdb to 2020 to 2021). Libraries were prepared through the immunoSEQ multiplex PCR assay. The source is immuneACCESS, and TCRdb retained only in-frame sequences with V and J called. Part of the clones is not carried over; for the studies checked, unresolved V genes explain less than half of this, and the remainder is unexplained. The sample table shows around 200,000 clones, and approximately 90% are seen once. The ten largest clones take up 3% to 4.5% of the sample. The material sequenced was PBMCs or T cells enriched from blood (not recorded which). These receptors all stem from a woman between 40 and 50 years old with acute COVID-19.

This chain uses TRBV6-5 with TRBJ1-1; D uncertain. CDR1 and CDR2 (germline): MNHEY, SVGAGI. Between the trimmed V and J ends, which lost 2 bases and 3 bases, there was a span of 7 bases. The CDR3 is 13 amino acids. CDR3 DNA sequence: TGTGCCAGCAGTTACCACAGAGACACTGAAGCTTTCTTT. Translated, it gives CASSYHRDTEAFF.

The rearrangement uses TRBV5-8 and TRBJ2-5, with TRBD2 identical over 10 bases. Per the germline V gene, CDR1 is SGHTS and CDR2 is YDEGEE. The CDR3 totals 16 residues. After removal of 0 bases from V and 4 bases from J, the junction contained 6 bases not matched to a gene. The chain's CDR3 is CASSLEERGGSETQYF. Written as DNA, the CDR3 is TGTGCCAGCAGCTTGGAGGAGCGGGGGGGGTCAGAGACCCAGTACTTC.

The chain links TRBV27 to TRBJ1-2, with a tentative D call TRBD1 (5 bases). Germline CDR1 MNHEY, CDR2 SMNVEV (reference sequence). The CDR3 totals 13 residues. V was shortened by 2 bases and J by 3 bases, with 7 bases between the two germline ends. The CDR3 coding sequence is TGTGCCAGCAGTTTACAGGGCTACTATGGCTACACCTTC. It is translated as CASSLQGYYGYTF.

The chain has TRBV2 and TRBJ2-2; a possible D gene is TRBD2 (5 bases). CDR3 size: 14 residues. The ends were cut back, 8 bases at V and 8 bases at J, with 18 bases in the middle. Germline V gives CDR1 SNHLY, CDR2 FYNNEI. CDR3 residues: CASGREVTAGELFF. In DNA form, the CDR3 reads TGTGCCAGCGGCCGGGAAGTGACCGCGGGGGAGCTGTTTTTT. The complete variable domain, with remaining parts taken from reference TRBV2 and TRBJ2-2, reads EPEVTQTPSHQVTQMGQEVILRCVPISNHLYFYWYRQILGQKVEFLVSFYNNEISEKSEIFDDQFSVERPDGSNFTLKIRSTKLEDSAMYFCASGREVTAGELFFGEGSRLTVL.

The DNA of the CDR3 is TGTGCCAGCAGCACGGCCCGATCGGGCGAGCAGTACTTC. This sequence encodes CASSTARSGEQYF. The V gene is TRBV11-2, the J gene TRBJ2-7; D remains unclear. Trimming took off 5 bases at V and 6 bases at J, with 14 bases between the two ends. Germline V gene data show CDR1 as SGHAT and CDR2 as FQNNGV. The CDR3 totals 13 residues.

CDR3 coding DNA: TGTGCCAGTGCCTACAGGGGGGGCACCGGGGAGCTGTTTTTT. Amino acid sequence: CASAYRGGTGELFF. This chain joins TRBV7-6 and TRBJ2-2, with D maybe TRBD1 (8 bases). In germline, CDR1 is SGHVS, CDR2 FNYEAQ. V was cut by 9 bases and J by 4 bases, with 15 bases left in between. The CDR3 has 14 residues.

The chain carries TRBV7-9 and TRBJ1-5; 7 nucleotides match TRBD1. CDR1 and CDR2 (germline): SEHNR, FQNEAQ (reference sequence). V dropped 7 bases and J dropped 1; count of bases not matched to a gene: 4. CDR3 length equals 14 residues. In DNA form, the CDR3 reads TGTGCCAGCACCGCGACAGGGAGCAATCAGCCCCAGCATTTT. This translates into CASTATGSNQPQHF.

This clone turned up a few times. This rearrangement joins TRBV7-9 to TRBJ2-7; weak D call: TRBD1 (7 bases). The CDR3 covers 15 residues. V lost 4 bases to trimming and J lost 1 base, with 14 bases between them. CDR1 SEHNR and CDR2 FQNEAQ come from the germline V gene (reference sequence). CDR3 DNA sequence: TGTGCCAGCAGCTCAGGGGGGACCTTATCCTACGAGCAGTACTTC. Protein: CASSSGGTLSYEQYF.

The V gene is TRBV6-5, the J gene TRBJ2-7, with 7 positions matching TRBD1. This CDR3 is 15 amino acids long. Per the germline V gene, CDR1 is MNHEY and CDR2 is SVGAGI. Trimming cost V 4 bases and J 0 bases; bases outside gene matches: 6. The chain's CDR3 is CASSLEAGGSYEQYV. CDR3 DNA: TGTGCCAGCAGTTTGGAGGCAGGGGGCTCCTACGAGCAGTACGTC.

The chain couples TRBV6-2 or TRBV6-3 to TRBJ2-3; 9 bases match TRBD2. Germline V gene data show CDR1 as MNHEY and CDR2 as SVGEGT. Trimming cost V 2 bases and J 2 bases; bases outside gene matches: 5. This CDR3 spans 16 amino acids. The CDR3 nucleotides are TGTGCCAGCAGTTACAAGCGGGGGGACCTCACAGATACGCAGTATTTT. Translation: CASSYKRGDLTDTQYF.

This chain joins TRBV13 and TRBJ1-1; 8 nucleotides align to TRBD1. The CDR3 is made up of 16 amino acids. Germline V gives CDR1 PRHDT, CDR2 FYEKMQ (reference sequence). V dropped 5 bases and J dropped 0; count of bases not matched to a gene: 8. In DNA form, the CDR3 reads TGTGCCAGCAGCCGACGACAGGGGATGATGAACACTGAAGCTTTCTTT. As protein: CASSRRQGMMNTEAFF.

The chain links TRBV23-1 to TRBJ1-2; 7 bases fit TRBD1. TRBV23-1 falls under the ORF class, with uncertain function. CDR3 length: 17 residues. V trimming: 4 bases; J trimming: 3 bases; junction bases outside the gene matches: 14. In DNA form, the CDR3 reads TGCGCCAGCAGTCCTCCCCTACGCGACAGGGTCTACTATGGCTACACCTTC. Translation gives CASSPPLRDRVYYGYTF.

The chain joins TRBV6-5 to TRBJ1-1; D remains ambiguous. This CDR3 is 14 amino acids long. Germline-derived CDR1 and CDR2 are MNHEY and SVGAGI. Trimming left V 0 bases short and J 4 bases short, with 9 bases between. Here the CDR3 reads CASSYSTVSTEAFF. The CDR3 DNA sequence: TGTGCCAGCAGTTACTCTACGGTGTCCACTGAAGCTTTCTTT.

The genes are TRBV2 and TRBJ2-4; D is perhaps TRBD1 (6 bases). V was trimmed by 6 bases and J by 5 bases, leaving 11 bases between them. From germline, CDR1 is SNHLY and CDR2 FYNNEI. CDR3 size: 13 residues. This chain's CDR3 is CASRENRENIQYF. Written as DNA, the CDR3 is TGTGCCAGCAGGGAGAACAGGGAAAACATTCAGTACTTC.

The V gene is TRBV24-1, the J gene TRBJ1-6; tentative D call: TRBD1 (5 bases). There are 15 residues in the CDR3. Trimming took off 2 bases at V and 6 bases at J, with 10 bases between the two ends. Looked up from germline, CDR1 is KGHDR and CDR2 is SFDVKD. As DNA, the CDR3 is TGTGCCACCAGTGATTGGAGACAGCCTAATTCACCCCTCCACTTT. It codes for CATSDWRQPNSPLHF.

The gene calls are TRBV9 and TRBJ1-4; 9 bases map to TRBD1. The CDR3 spans 17 residues. The germline V gene encodes CDR1 SGDLS and CDR2 YYNGEE. Germline trimming cut 4 bases from V and 3 bases from J; bases unmatched to any gene: 10. The CDR3 DNA is TGTGCCAGCAGCCCGTGGGACAGGGTGGGGTCTAATGAAAAACTGTTTTTT. Protein: CASSPWDRVGSNEKLFF.

This clone was counted between two and nine times. J is TRBJ1-1 and V is TRBV14; maybe TRBD1 (5 bases). Trimming pared 6 bases from V and 0 bases from J, leaving 11 bases between. The germline CDR1 and CDR2 sequences are SGHDN and FVKESK. The CDR3 has 14 amino acids. CDR3: CASSRQTVNTEAFF. DNA for the CDR3: TGTGCCAGCAGTCGACAGACTGTGAACACTGAAGCTTTCTTT.

This chain joins TRBV9 and TRBJ1-3, with D perhaps TRBD1 (6 bases). Germline V gene lookup returns CDR1 SGDLS and CDR2 YYNGEE. V was cut by 4 bases and J by 0 bases, with 11 bases left in between. The CDR3 is 15 residues long. In DNA form, the CDR3 reads TGTGCCAGCAGCCCAGGACAGAACTCTGGAAACACCATATATTTT. Amino acid sequence: CASSPGQNSGNTIYF.

The chain joins TRBV12-3 or TRBV12-4 to TRBJ2-7; weak D call: TRBD2 (6 bases). Deletions cut 5 bases from V and 3 bases from J, with 11 bases between. The CDR3 length is 13 residues. The CDR3 spells CASSVDGSYEQYF. CDR3 DNA: TGTGCCAGCAGTGTTGACGGGAGCTACGAGCAGTACTTC.

This rearrangement joins TRBV2 to TRBJ1-6; TRBD1 matches at 9 bases. J was trimmed by 9 bases and V by 6 bases; bases with no gene match: 3. Germline assignment: CDR1 SNHLY and CDR2 FYNNEI. The CDR3 is made up of 13 amino acids. The CDR3 sequence: CASRDRGFSPLHF. DNA of the CDR3: TGTGCCAGCAGGGACAGGGGTTTTTCACCCCTCCACTTT.

This chain connects TRBV19 to TRBJ2-3; 11 bases are a match to TRBD2. From germline, CDR1 is LNHDA and CDR2 SQIVND (reference sequence). V gave up 1 base and J gave up 2 bases; unmatched junction bases: 11. This CDR3 is built from 19 residues. CDR3 protein: CASSIGGLAGPSATDTQYF. The CDR3 DNA reads TGTGCCAGTAGTATAGGTGGACTAGCGGGTCCCTCTGCCACAGATACGCAGTATTTT.

The V gene is TRBV24-1, the J gene TRBJ2-5; TRBD2 agrees at 12 bases. Per the germline V gene, CDR1 is KGHDR and CDR2 is SFDVKD. V lost 2 bases and J lost 5; bases outside the gene matches: 8. The CDR3 has 17 residues. The CDR3 region is CATSDSWTSGDRETQYF. The DNA of the CDR3 is TGTGCCACCAGTGATTCTTGGACTAGCGGGGATAGGGAGACCCAGTACTTC.

This clone occurred once. The rearrangement joins TRBV3-1 (or the pseudogene TRBV3-2) to TRBJ2-1, with 8 bases identical to TRBD1. Per germline, CDR1 LGHDT and CDR2 YNNKEL (reference sequence). Unmatched junction bases numbered 7, after V lost 3 bases and J lost 6 bases. The CDR3 runs 15 residues. CDR3 in DNA: TGTGCCAGCAGCCAGGGGCAGGGGGCTGTCAATGAGCAGTTCTTC. Protein sequence: CASSQGQGAVNEQFF.

The rearrangement uses TRBV13 and TRBJ2-7, with D tentatively TRBD2 (7 bases). The CDR3 is made up of 20 amino acids. Germline CDR1 reads PRHDT; CDR2 reads FYEKMQ (reference sequence). Between the trimmed V and J ends, which lost 3 bases and 1 base, there was a span of 28 bases. DNA of the CDR3: TGTGCCAGCAGCTTCGGTTGGGGGGGAACCGGGACAAGTCATTCCTACGAGCAGTACGTC. This encodes CASSFGWGGTGTSHSYEQYV.